This T cell receptor (beta chain) was retrieved from a study of blood T cell repertoires in COVID-19. Study in general: Researchers got acute and convalescent COVID-19 samples from the United States, Italy and Spain. In each case, the material was cDNA or gDNA derived from T cells, B-cell-depleted T cells, or PBMCs.

Assay used: immunoSEQ multiplex PCR; TCRdb lists only in-frame clones, some missing. The sample includes around 250,000 clones, just over 85% of them seen just once. This TCR came from a man aged 30 to 45 who had recovered from COVID-19. Input material: peripheral blood.

The CDR3 region is CASSNRDRVFLADGYTF. The CDR3 nucleotides read TGTGCCAGCAGCAACCGGGACAGGGTTTTTTTAGCTGATGGCTACACCTTC. The chain links TRBV7-9 to TRBJ1-2, with 9 nucleotides matching TRBD1. Germline V CDR1 and CDR2: SEHNR, FQNEAQ (reference sequence). V lost 5 bases, J lost 6 bases, and 16 bases stayed unmatched. The CDR3 contains 17 residues.